One and the same sample provided the 30 T cell receptor beta chains below, sequenced in a study of T cell responses to AZD1222 COVID-19 vaccine. Here immunoSEQ multiplex PCR was the method, and the copy in TCRdb shows in-frame clones only, minus some. The sample has 140,000 to 150,000 clones, 90% to 95% seen once; the top ten hold around 1.4%. Sequenced material: peripheral blood, taken on day 0 of AZD1222 vaccination. These receptors came from an adult in good health.

The rearrangement uses TRBV9 and TRBJ2-7, with TRBD2 matching over 8 bases. CDR3 length: 17 residues. The germline V gene has CDR1 SGDLS and CDR2 YYNGEE. The junction had 13 bases not matched to a gene; V was cut back by 3 bases and J by 2 bases. CDR3 amino acids: CASSGDGLAERPYEQYF. For the CDR3, the DNA is TGTGCCAGCAGCGGAGATGGACTAGCCGAAAGACCCTACGAGCAGTACTTC. Drawing the rest from reference TRBV9 and TRBJ2-7, the complete variable domain is DSGVTQTPKHLITATGQRVTLRCSPRSGDLSVYWYQQSLDQGLQFLIQYYNGEERAKGNILERFSAQQFPDLHSELNLSSLELGDSALYFCASSGDGLAERPYEQYFGPGTRLTVT.

The chain is built from TRBV12-3 or TRBV12-4 and TRBJ1-5; no firm D call. V gave up 1 base and J gave up 5 bases, with 3 bases separating them. This CDR3 comprises 12 residues. This chain's CDR3 is CASSLEDQPQHF. The CDR3 DNA follows: TGTGCCAGCAGTTTAGAGGATCAGCCCCAGCATTTT.

V is TRBV9 and J is TRBJ1-2, with D hard to call. The CDR3 is 15 residues long. Germline CDR1 is SGDLS and CDR2 is YYNGEE. V gave up 0 bases and J gave up 3 bases, with 12 bases separating them. In nucleotides, the CDR3 is TGTGCCAGCAGCGTAGGGTCTGGGTTGGACTATGGCTACACCTTC. Protein product: CASSVGSGLDYGYTF.

The chain links TRBV10-2 to TRBJ1-5, with TRBD1 as a possible D gene (5 bases). The germline gives CDR1 WSHSY, CDR2 SAAADI. V lost 0 bases to trimming and J lost 3 bases, with 9 bases between them. The length of the CDR3 is 15 residues. CDR3 amino acids: CASSESGGVNQPQHF. The CDR3, as DNA: TGCGCCAGCAGTGAGTCCGGGGGTGTCAATCAGCCCCAGCATTTT.

This rearrangement joins TRBV28 to TRBJ2-7; weak D call: TRBD2 (5 bases). The V and J ends lost 6 bases and 1 base respectively, with 19 bases between them. CDR3 length: 16 residues. Per the germline V gene, CDR1 is MDHEN and CDR2 is SYDVKM. In DNA form, the CDR3 reads TGTGCCAGCAGCCGTGGACGGTGGCCGGGGTCCTACGAGCAGTACTTC. This codes for CASSRGRWPGSYEQYF.

This clone was seen only a few times. The chain links TRBV7-2 to TRBJ1-1; 8 bases fit TRBD1. The CDR3 runs to 14 residues. V lost 3 bases, J lost 7 bases, and 7 bases stayed unmatched. Looked up from germline, CDR1 is SGHTA and CDR2 is FQGNSA. CDR3 in amino acids: CASSFPGQGFEAFF. CDR3 coding DNA: TGTGCCAGCAGCTTTCCCGGACAGGGCTTTGAAGCTTTCTTT. Using reference TRBV7-2 and TRBJ1-1 for the parts outside the CDR3, the full variable domain is GAGVSQSPSNKVTEKGKDVELRCDPISGHTALYWYRQSLGQGLEFLIYFQGNSAPDKSGLPSDRFSAERTGGSVSTLTIQRTQQEDSAVYLCASSFPGQGFEAFFGQGTRLTVV.

The chain joins TRBV6-2 or TRBV6-3 to TRBJ2-5; no firm D call. Germline V lookup: CDR1 MNHEY, CDR2 SVGEGT. V was pared by 5 bases and J by 4 bases, with 11 bases between. The CDR3 covers 13 residues. The CDR3 bases are TGTGCCAGCAGTGGTCTGGCAAGAGAGACCCAGTACTTC. It codes for CASSGLARETQYF.

This chain links TRBV6-4 with TRBJ2-3; D not certain. CDR1 is MRHNA and CDR2 is SNTAGT in the germline V gene. The V end lost 0 bases, the J end lost 5 bases, and 3 bases lay between the germline ends. The CDR3 has 12 residues. The CDR3 protein is CASSDSIDTQYF. As DNA, the CDR3 is TGTGCCAGCAGTGACTCCATAGATACGCAGTATTTT.

This chain joins TRBV6-5 and TRBJ1-1; 8 bases line up with TRBD1. Trimming cost V 0 bases and J 8 bases; bases outside gene matches: 11. The CDR3 totals 16 residues. CDR1 and CDR2 (germline): MNHEY, SVGAGI. The CDR3 DNA follows: TGTGCCAGCAGTTACTCGGGCGGGACAGGTAGTATAGAAGCTTTCTTT. As protein: CASSYSGGTGSIEAFF.

V is TRBV11-2 and J is TRBJ1-2; no firm D call. Germline V gives CDR1 SGHAT, CDR2 FQNNGV. Trimming removed 0 bases at V and 4 bases at J, with 6 bases between. This CDR3 comprises 13 residues. The DNA of the CDR3 is TGTGCCAGCAGCTTAGATCTAGGCTATGGCTACACCTTC. Protein product: CASSLDLGYGYTF.

The gene calls are TRBV12-5 and TRBJ2-3, with D unresolved. The V and J ends lost 0 bases and 6 bases respectively, with 7 bases between them. The CDR3 has 13 amino acids. The germline V gene has CDR1 LGHNT and CDR2 FRNRAP. The CDR3 DNA sequence: TGTGCTAGTGGTTTGGTAAGCCCGGATACGCAGTATTTT. This codes for CASGLVSPDTQYF. Full variable domain (missing parts from reference TRBV12-5 and TRBJ2-3): DARVTQTPRHKVTEMGQEVTMRCQPILGHNTVFWYRQTMMQGLELLAYFRNRAPLDDSGMPKDRFSAEMPDATLATLKIQPSEPRDSAVYFCASGLVSPDTQYFGPGTRLTVL.

CDR3 protein: CASSLFFAGGNTEAFF. CDR3 sequence (DNA): TGTGCCAGCAGTTTATTTTTTGCGGGAGGGAACACTGAAGCTTTCTTT. The chain is built from TRBV27 and TRBJ1-1; D not resolved. Germline V gene data show CDR1 as MNHEY and CDR2 as SMNVEV (reference sequence). The CDR3 length is 16 residues. V dropped 1 base and J dropped 1 base, with 13 bases sitting between them.

The J gene is TRBJ2-5, the V gene TRBV5-1; 11 nucleotides line up with TRBD1. This CDR3 has 17 amino acids. CDR1 SGHRS and CDR2 YFSETQ come from the germline V gene. V lost 4 bases, J lost 5 bases, and 13 bases stayed unmatched. The DNA of the CDR3 is TGCGCCAGCAGCGAAACGGACAGGGGGCAATTCCGTGAGACCCAGTACTTC. Translating gives CASSETDRGQFRETQYF.

The V call is TRBV18, the J call TRBJ1-6; D is possibly TRBD1 (5 bases). V lost 6 bases and J lost 7, with 22 bases in between. Germline CDR1 is KGHSH and CDR2 is LQKENI. The CDR3 totals 17 residues. The CDR3 DNA sequence: TGTGCCAGCTCTACGTCTCGACAGCCCAATCTAAATTCACCCCTCCACTTT. Translating gives CASSTSRQPNLNSPLHF.

The rearrangement links TRBV2 to TRBJ2-1, with 7 bases identical to TRBD2. The CDR3 runs to 14 residues. J gave up 4 bases and V 7 bases, and 7 bases lay outside the gene matches. Germline values: CDR1 SNHLY, CDR2 FYNNEI. The CDR3 DNA follows: TGTGCCAGCAAAAAAGGGGAGGGTTACAATGAGCAGTTCTTC. It translates to CASKKGEGYNEQFF.

The rearrangement joins TRBV18 to TRBJ2-1; 11 bases match TRBD2. CDR1 KGHSH and CDR2 LQKENI come from the germline V gene. The V segment lost 3 bases and the J segment 4 bases; nucleotides outside the gene matches: 8. The CDR3 has 17 residues. For the CDR3, the DNA is TGTGCCAGCTCACCTTCTGGGACTAGCGGAGTATACAATGAGCAGTTCTTC. Its translation: CASSPSGTSGVYNEQFF.

V usage is TRBV11-3 and J usage is TRBJ1-1, with D unresolved. Germline V gene sequence: CDR1 SGHNT, CDR2 YENEEA. V was shortened by 1 base and J by 1 base, with 10 bases between the two germline ends. The CDR3 runs 15 residues. In nucleotides, the CDR3 is TGTGCCAGCAGCTTAGGCCTAACAGAGAACACTGAAGCTTTCTTT. Residues: CASSLGLTENTEAFF. Complete variable domain (other parts from reference TRBV11-3 and TRBJ1-1): EAGVVQSPRYKIIEKKQPVAFWCNPISGHNTLYWYLQNLGQGPELLIRYENEEAVDDSQLPKDRFSAERLKGVDSTLKIQPAELGDSAVYLCASSLGLTENTEAFFGQGTRLTVV.

The chain recombines TRBV29-1 with TRBJ1-1; the match to TRBD1 covers 10 bases. Germline CDR1 is SQVTM and CDR2 is ANQGSEA. V gave up 5 bases and J gave up 2 bases; unmatched junction bases: 5. This CDR3 is 14 amino acids long. The CDR3 loop is CSVPGTGANTEAFF. The CDR3 coding sequence is TGCAGCGTTCCCGGGACAGGGGCAAACACTGAAGCTTTCTTT.

CDR3 loop: CASSETGAGNTIYF. The DNA for the CDR3 is TGCGCCAGCAGCGAGACAGGGGCTGGAAACACCATATATTTT. This chain joins TRBV5-1 and TRBJ1-3; 8 positions match TRBD1. V dropped 4 bases and J dropped 2; count of bases not matched to a gene: 2. The CDR3 sequence is 14 residues long. Germline V gene data show CDR1 as SGHRS and CDR2 as YFSETQ.

This sequence joins TRBV6-5 and TRBJ1-5; D possibly corresponds to TRBD1 (6 bases). Trimming took off 6 bases at V and 4 bases at J, with 13 bases between the two ends. CDR1 and CDR2 (germline): MNHEY, SVGAGI. The CDR3 sequence is 14 residues long. DNA for the CDR3: TGTGCCAGCAGACCCACAGGGATTAATCAGCCCCAGCATTTT. As protein: CASRPTGINQPQHF.

CDR3 sequence (DNA): TGTGCCAGCAGCCCGGGGGACGGAAGCAATCAGCCCCAGCATTTT. Translated, it gives CASSPGDGSNQPQHF. The gene calls are TRBV7-9 and TRBJ1-5; tentatively, D is TRBD1 (5 bases). Trimming took off 5 bases at V and 1 base at J, with 12 bases between the two ends. Germline CDR1 reads SEHNR; CDR2 reads FQNEAQ (reference sequence). The CDR3 runs 15 residues.

The rearrangement joins TRBV28 to TRBJ1-2; 8 positions match TRBD1. The V gene end was trimmed by 4 bases and the J gene end by 4 bases; junction bases not matched to a gene: 5. The CDR3 runs to 14 residues. Germline-derived CDR1 and CDR2 are MDHEN and SYDVKM. As DNA, the CDR3 is TGTGCCAGCAGTTATACAGGGGGAGTCTATGGCTACACCTTC. As protein: CASSYTGGVYGYTF.

V gene TRBV6-5 combines with J gene TRBJ2-2; no clear D gene. Trimming pared 6 bases from V and 5 bases from J, leaving 13 bases between. The CDR3 runs 14 residues. Germline CDR1 is MNHEY and CDR2 is SVGAGI. The CDR3 loop reads CASRRTFGTGELFF. The CDR3 nucleotides read TGTGCCAGCAGGAGGACGTTTGGTACCGGGGAGCTGTTTTTT.

The chain couples TRBV12-5 to TRBJ1-5, with unresolved D. CDR3 length: 14 amino acids. Germline V gene sequence: CDR1 LGHNT, CDR2 FRNRAP. V was clipped by 3 bases and J by 4 bases, with 10 bases between them. CDR3 nucleotides: TGTGCTAGTGGTTTAGGAAATTTGAATCAGCCCCAGCATTTT. Amino acids: CASGLGNLNQPQHF.

The chain joins TRBV5-6 to TRBJ2-3; 8 bases align to TRBD2. In germline, CDR1 is SGHDT, CDR2 YYEEEE. The CDR3 is made up of 16 amino acids. The V segment lost 5 bases and the J segment 2 bases; nucleotides outside the gene matches: 10. The CDR3, as DNA: TGTGCCAGCAGGGCGGGTCCAGCGGGAGACACAGATACGCAGTATTTT. Residues: CASRAGPAGDTDTQYF. Together with reference TRBV5-6 and TRBJ2-3, the CDR3 gives the full variable domain: DAGVTQSPTHLIKTRGQQVTLRCSPKSGHDTVSWYQQALGQGPQFIFQYYEEEERQRGNFPDRFSGHQFPNYSSELNVNALLLGDSALYLCASRAGPAGDTDTQYFGPGTRLTVL.

This clone has a single count. This chain joins TRBV27 and TRBJ2-7; possibly TRBD1 for D (6 bases). The germline V gene encodes CDR1 MNHEY and CDR2 SMNVEV (reference sequence). Trimming cost V 8 bases and J 3 bases, with 17 bases left between them. CDR3 length equals 14 residues. CDR3 protein: CASASDRLLYEQYF. The CDR3 DNA is TGTGCCAGCGCGTCAGACAGGCTGCTCTACGAGCAGTACTTC.

The chain joins TRBV9 to TRBJ1-1; D not resolved. The CDR3 totals 15 residues. Trimming removed 3 bases from V and 0 bases from J, with 12 bases in between. Germline V gene lookup returns CDR1 SGDLS and CDR2 YYNGEE. This CDR3 is CASSAAGIMNTEAFF. In DNA form, the CDR3 reads TGTGCCAGCAGCGCGGCGGGTATTATGAACACTGAAGCTTTCTTT.

This clone was recorded once. The V and J genes are TRBV30 and TRBJ2-5; the match to TRBD2 covers 11 bases. The CDR3 is 11 amino acids. V was pared by 5 bases and J by 13 bases, with 6 bases of the junction left unmatched. Germline loops: CDR1 GTSNPN, CDR2 SVGIG (reference sequence). CDR3 loop: CAWSLAGGRYF. The DNA of the CDR3 is TGTGCCTGGTCTCTAGCGGGAGGCCGGTACTTC.

In the case of this clone: An end of the junction differs from the germline gene, which may be a read error. The chain joins TRBV2 to TRBJ1-1, with a tentative D call TRBD1 (5 bases). The CDR3 has 15 amino acids. The germline V gene has CDR1 SNHLY and CDR2 FYNNEI. The chain's CDR3 is CARSEAERGGTEAFF. The CDR3, as DNA: TGTGCCAGAAGTGAGGCGGAAAGGGGTGGCACTGAAGCTTTCTTT. Full variable domain (remainder filled in from reference TRBV2 and TRBJ1-1): EPEVTQTPSHQVTQMGQEVILRCVPISNHLYFYWYRQILGQKVEFLVSFYNNEISEKSEIFDDQFSVERPDGSNFTLKIRSTKLEDSAMYFCARSEAERGGTEAFFGQGTRLTVV.

This chain connects TRBV2 to TRBJ2-5, with 7 bases identical to TRBD1. The junction had 5 bases not matched to a gene; V was cut back by 3 bases and J by 4 bases. The CDR3 sequence is 14 residues long. The germline CDR1 and CDR2 sequences are SNHLY and FYNNEI. The CDR3 here is CASSEFRDRETQYF. The CDR3 nucleotides read TGTGCCAGCAGTGAGTTTCGGGACAGAGAGACCCAGTACTTC.